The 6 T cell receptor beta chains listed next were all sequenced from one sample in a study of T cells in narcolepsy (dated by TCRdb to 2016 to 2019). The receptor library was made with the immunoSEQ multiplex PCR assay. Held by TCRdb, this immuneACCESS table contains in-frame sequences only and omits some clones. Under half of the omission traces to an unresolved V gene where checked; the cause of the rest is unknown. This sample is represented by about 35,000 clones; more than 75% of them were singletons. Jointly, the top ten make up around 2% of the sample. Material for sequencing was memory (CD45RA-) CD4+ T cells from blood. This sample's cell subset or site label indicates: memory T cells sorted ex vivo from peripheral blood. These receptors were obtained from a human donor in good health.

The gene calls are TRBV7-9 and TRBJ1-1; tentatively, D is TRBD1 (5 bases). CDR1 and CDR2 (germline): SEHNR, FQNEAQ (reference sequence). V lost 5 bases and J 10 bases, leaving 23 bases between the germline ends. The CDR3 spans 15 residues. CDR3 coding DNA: TGTGCCAGCAGCCCGACGTCACAGGCAGTCGGAGGAGCTTTCTTT. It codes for CASSPTSQAVGGAFF.

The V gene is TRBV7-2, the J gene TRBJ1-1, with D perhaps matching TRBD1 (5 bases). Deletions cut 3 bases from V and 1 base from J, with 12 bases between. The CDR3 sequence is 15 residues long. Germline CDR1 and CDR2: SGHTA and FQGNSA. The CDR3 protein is CASSFTGGTNTEAFF. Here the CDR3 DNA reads TGTGCCAGCAGCTTCACAGGAGGGACGAACACTGAAGCTTTCTTT.

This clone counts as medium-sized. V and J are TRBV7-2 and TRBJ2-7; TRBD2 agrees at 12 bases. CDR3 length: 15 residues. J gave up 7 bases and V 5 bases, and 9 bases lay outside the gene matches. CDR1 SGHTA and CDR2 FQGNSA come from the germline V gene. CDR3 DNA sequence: TGTGCCAGCAGCGAATTCCTAGCGGGAGGGGGGGAGCAGTACTTC. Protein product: CASSEFLAGGGEQYF.

The CDR3 bases are TGTGCCAGCAGTACAGGACGGGGGAACACTGAAGCTTTCTTT. This gives the protein CASSTGRGNTEAFF. The chain combines TRBV6-6 with TRBJ1-1; D possibly corresponds to TRBD1 (5 bases). V lost 5 bases and J lost 1, with 11 bases in between. CDR3 length: 14 residues. The germline V gene has CDR1 MNHNY and CDR2 SVGAGI (reference sequence).

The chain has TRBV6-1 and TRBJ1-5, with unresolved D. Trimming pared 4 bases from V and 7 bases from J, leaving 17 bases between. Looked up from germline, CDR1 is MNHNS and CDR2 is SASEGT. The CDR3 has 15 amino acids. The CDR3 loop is CASSGAEGRRQPQHF. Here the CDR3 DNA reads TGTGCCAGCAGTGGAGCCGAAGGGCGACGCCAGCCCCAGCATTTT.

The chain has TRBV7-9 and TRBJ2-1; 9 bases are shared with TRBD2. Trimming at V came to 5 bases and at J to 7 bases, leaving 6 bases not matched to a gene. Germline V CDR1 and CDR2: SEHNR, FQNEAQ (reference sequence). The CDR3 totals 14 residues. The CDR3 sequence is CASSLTSGPNEQFF. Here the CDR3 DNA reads TGTGCCAGCAGCCTTACTAGCGGGCCGAATGAGCAGTTCTTC.